Below are 5 T cell receptor beta chains sequenced from a single sample in a study of blood T cells in healthy people across ages (dated by TCRdb to about 2015). Library preparation used 5' RACE. Sequenced using an Illumina HiSeq 2500. A second PCR of roughly 7 to 12 cycles was run with a J-beta primer mix and a sample-barcoded 5' primer. Clones were called with MiXCR by TCRdb after fastp trimmed the public reads at Q25, and only in-frame beta chains were retained. All rows with the same CDR3 protein become a single entry with the most common DNA and genes. A total of approximately 800,000 distinct CDR3 sequences appear in this sample, 58% of them only once. The top ten hold about 20% of the sample. Material: blood. All receptors come from a man aged 25 to 40 in good health.

This clonotype turned up a few times. J is TRBJ2-3 and V is TRBV12-3 or TRBV12-4; TRBD1 agrees at 8 bases. This CDR3 region has 13 residues. V gave up 6 bases and J gave up 6 bases; unmatched junction bases: 5. DNA of the CDR3: TGTGCCAGCAGCCAGGGACAGGAGGATACGCAGTATTTT. As protein: CASSQGQEDTQYF.

This clonotype was counted between two and nine times. The chain couples TRBV7-2 to TRBJ2-7, with D tentatively TRBD1 or TRBD2 (7 bases each). Germline CDR1 reads SGHTA; CDR2 reads FQGNSA. The CDR3 extends over 16 amino acids. The germline V and J ends were trimmed by 5 bases and 0 bases, with 17 bases remaining between them. CDR3 in amino acids: CASSPYGGDSSYEQYF. As DNA, the CDR3 is TGTGCCAGCAGCCCCTATGGGGGGGACAGCTCCTACGAGCAGTACTTC.

The chain joins TRBV20-1 to TRBJ2-1; possible D gene TRBD2, 6 bases. Trimming cost V 2 bases and J 2 bases, with 16 bases left between them. Germline CDR1 and CDR2: DFQATT and SNEGSKA (reference sequence). This CDR3 region has 16 residues. The CDR3 sequence: CSARRLVRPTYNEQFF. Here the CDR3 DNA reads TGCAGTGCTAGAAGACTAGTTCGGCCTACCTACAATGAGCAGTTCTTC.

This chain uses TRBV5-1 with TRBJ2-6, with 7 bases aligning to TRBD1. The CDR3 covers 17 residues. Germline V gene data show CDR1 as SGHRS and CDR2 as YFSETQ. J lost 0 bases, V lost 4 bases, and 7 bases had no gene match. The DNA of the CDR3 is TGCGCCAGCAGCGCAGGGACAGCTTTCTCTGGGGCCAACGTCCTGACTTTC. It translates to CASSAGTAFSGANVLTF.

The CDR3 here is CASSSRAGAPDTQYF. The CDR3 DNA is TGTGCCAGCAGTTCTAGAGCGGGAGCCCCGGATACGCAGTATTTT. The chain recombines TRBV9 with TRBJ2-3; 8 bases are a match to TRBD2. Germline CDR1 and CDR2: SGDLS and YYNGEE. J was trimmed by 6 bases and V by 5 bases; bases with no gene match: 11. This CDR3 has 15 residues.